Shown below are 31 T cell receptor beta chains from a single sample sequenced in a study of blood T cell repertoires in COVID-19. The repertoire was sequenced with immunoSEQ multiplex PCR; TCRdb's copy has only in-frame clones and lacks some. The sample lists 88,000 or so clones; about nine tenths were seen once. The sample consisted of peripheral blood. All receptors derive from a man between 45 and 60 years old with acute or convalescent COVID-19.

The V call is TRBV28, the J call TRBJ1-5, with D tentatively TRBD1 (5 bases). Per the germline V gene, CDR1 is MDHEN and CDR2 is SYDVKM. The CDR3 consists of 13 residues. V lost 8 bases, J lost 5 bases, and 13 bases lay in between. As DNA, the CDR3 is TGTGCCAGCGAAGGGGCGGTGGATCAGCCCCAGCATTTT. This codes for CASEGAVDQPQHF.

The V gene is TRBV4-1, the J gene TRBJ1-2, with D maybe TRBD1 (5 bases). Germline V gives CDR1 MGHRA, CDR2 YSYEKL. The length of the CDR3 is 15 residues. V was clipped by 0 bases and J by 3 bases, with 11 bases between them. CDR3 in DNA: TGCGCCAGCAGCCAAGAGCGGGGCGTCCACTATGGCTACACCTTC. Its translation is CASSQERGVHYGYTF.

The CDR3 DNA reads TGCGCCAGCAGCTTCCGGGACAGGGACCGTTCTAACTATGGCTACACCTTC. Translating gives CASSFRDRDRSNYGYTF. The V call is TRBV5-1, the J call TRBJ1-2; 9 bases are a match to TRBD1. V lost 2 bases and J lost 0; bases outside the gene matches: 8. Germline lookup yields CDR1 SGHRS and CDR2 YFSETQ. This CDR3 is 17 amino acids long. The entire variable domain, with the rest obtained from reference TRBV5-1 and TRBJ1-2, is as follows: KAGVTQTPRYLIKTRGQQVTLSCSPISGHRSVSWYQQTPGQGLQFLFEYFSETQRNKGNFPGRFSGRQFSNSRSEMNVSTLELGDSALYLCASSFRDRDRSNYGYTFGSGTRLTVV.

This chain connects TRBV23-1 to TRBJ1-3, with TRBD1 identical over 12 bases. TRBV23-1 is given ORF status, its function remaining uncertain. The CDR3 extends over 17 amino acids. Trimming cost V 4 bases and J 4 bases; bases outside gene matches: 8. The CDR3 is CASSRDRGLLGGNTIYF. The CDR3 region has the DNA TGCGCCAGCAGTCGGGACAGGGGGCTTTTAGGGGGAAACACCATATATTTT.

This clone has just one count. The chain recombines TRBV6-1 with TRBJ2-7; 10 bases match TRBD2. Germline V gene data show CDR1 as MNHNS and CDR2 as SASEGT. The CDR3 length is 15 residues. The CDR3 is CASSEGPSGGYEQYV. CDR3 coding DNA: TGTGCCAGCAGCGAAGGTCCTAGCGGGGGTTACGAGCAGTACGTC.

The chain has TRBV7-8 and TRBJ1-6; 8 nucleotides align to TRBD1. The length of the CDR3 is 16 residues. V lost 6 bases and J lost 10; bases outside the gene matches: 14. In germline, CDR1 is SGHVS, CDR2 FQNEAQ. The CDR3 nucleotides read TGTGCCAGCAGTTTCCGGGACAGGAGGGGCGGCTCACCCCTCCACTTT. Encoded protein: CASSFRDRRGGSPLHF.

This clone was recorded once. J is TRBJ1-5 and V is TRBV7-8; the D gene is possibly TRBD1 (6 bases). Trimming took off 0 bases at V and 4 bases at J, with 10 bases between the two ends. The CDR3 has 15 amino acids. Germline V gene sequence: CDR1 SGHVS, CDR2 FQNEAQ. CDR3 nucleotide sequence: TGTGCCAGCAGCTTAGCAATCGGACAGAATCAGCCCCAGCATTTT. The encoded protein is CASSLAIGQNQPQHF.

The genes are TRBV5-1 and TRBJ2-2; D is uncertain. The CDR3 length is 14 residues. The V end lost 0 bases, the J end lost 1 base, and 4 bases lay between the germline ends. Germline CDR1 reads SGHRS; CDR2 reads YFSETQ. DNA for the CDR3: TGCGCCAGCAGCTTGGGACTGAACACCGGGGAGCTGTTTTTT. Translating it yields CASSLGLNTGELFF. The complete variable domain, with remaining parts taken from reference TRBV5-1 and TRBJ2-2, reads KAGVTQTPRYLIKTRGQQVTLSCSPISGHRSVSWYQQTPGQGLQFLFEYFSETQRNKGNFPGRFSGRQFSNSRSEMNVSTLELGDSALYLCASSLGLNTGELFFGEGSRLTVL.

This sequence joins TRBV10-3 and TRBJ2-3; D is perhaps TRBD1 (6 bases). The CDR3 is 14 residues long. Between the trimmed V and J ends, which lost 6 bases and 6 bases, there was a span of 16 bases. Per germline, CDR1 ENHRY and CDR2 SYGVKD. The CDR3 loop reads CAIRADSLGDTQYF. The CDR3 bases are TGTGCCATCAGAGCGGACAGTCTGGGCGATACGCAGTATTTT.

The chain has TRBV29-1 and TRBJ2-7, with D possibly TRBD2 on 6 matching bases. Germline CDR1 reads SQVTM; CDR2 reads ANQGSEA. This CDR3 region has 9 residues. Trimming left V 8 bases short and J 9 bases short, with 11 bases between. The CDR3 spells CSLKGGQYV. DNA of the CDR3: TGCAGCCTTAAGGGAGGGCAGTACGTC.

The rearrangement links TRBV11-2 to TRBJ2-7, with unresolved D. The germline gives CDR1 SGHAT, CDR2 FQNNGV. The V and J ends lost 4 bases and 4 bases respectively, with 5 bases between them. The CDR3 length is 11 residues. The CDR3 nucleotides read TGTGCCAGCAGCTCCCTGTACGAGCAGTACGTC. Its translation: CASSSLYEQYV.

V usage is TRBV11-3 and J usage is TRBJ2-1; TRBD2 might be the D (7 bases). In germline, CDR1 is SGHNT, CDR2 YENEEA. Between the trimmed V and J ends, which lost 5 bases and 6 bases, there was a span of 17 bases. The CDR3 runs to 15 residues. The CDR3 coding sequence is TGTGCCAGCAGCCCGCGGAGGGGGGGGGTCAATGAGCAGTTCTTC. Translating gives CASSPRRGGVNEQFF.

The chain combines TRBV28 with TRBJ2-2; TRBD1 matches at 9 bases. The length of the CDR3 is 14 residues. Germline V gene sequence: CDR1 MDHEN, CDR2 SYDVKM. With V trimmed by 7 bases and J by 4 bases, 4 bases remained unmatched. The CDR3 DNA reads TGTGCCAGCATCTCGGGACAGGGCACCGGGGAGCTGTTTTTT. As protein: CASISGQGTGELFF.

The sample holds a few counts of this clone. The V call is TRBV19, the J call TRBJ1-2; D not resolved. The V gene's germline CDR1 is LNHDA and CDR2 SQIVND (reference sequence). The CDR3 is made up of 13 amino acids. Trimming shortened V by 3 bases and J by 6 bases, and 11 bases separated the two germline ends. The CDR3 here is CASSIRGQDGYTF. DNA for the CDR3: TGTGCCAGTAGTATCCGAGGGCAGGATGGCTACACCTTC.

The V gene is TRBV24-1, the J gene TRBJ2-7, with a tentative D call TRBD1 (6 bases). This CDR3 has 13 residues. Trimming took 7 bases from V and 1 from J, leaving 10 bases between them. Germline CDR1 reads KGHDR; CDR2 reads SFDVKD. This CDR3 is CATRQTGSYEQYF. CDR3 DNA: TGTGCCACCAGGCAGACAGGTTCCTACGAGCAGTACTTC.

The CDR3 protein is CASTTRVNTGELFF. The CDR3 DNA reads TGTGCCAGCACGACGAGGGTGAACACCGGGGAGCTGTTTTTT. The chain has TRBV6-5 and TRBJ2-2; perhaps TRBD2 as D (5 bases). The germline gives CDR1 MNHEY, CDR2 SVGAGI. CDR3 size: 14 residues. With 7 bases removed from V and 1 base from J, the gap between germline ends came to 10 bases.

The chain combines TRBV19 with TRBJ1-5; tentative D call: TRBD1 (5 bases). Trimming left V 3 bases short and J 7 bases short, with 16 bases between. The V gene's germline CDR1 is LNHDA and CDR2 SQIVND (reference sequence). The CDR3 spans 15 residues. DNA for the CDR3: TGTGCCAGTAGTATGATCGGAGGGGAGCGGCAGCCCCAGCATTTT. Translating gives CASSMIGGERQPQHF.

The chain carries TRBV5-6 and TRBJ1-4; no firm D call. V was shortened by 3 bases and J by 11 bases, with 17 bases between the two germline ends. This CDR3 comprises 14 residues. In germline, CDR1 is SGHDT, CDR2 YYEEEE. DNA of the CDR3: TGTGCCAGCAGCTCAGCATTAGAGGCGGCCAAACTGTTTTTT. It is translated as CASSSALEAAKLFF.

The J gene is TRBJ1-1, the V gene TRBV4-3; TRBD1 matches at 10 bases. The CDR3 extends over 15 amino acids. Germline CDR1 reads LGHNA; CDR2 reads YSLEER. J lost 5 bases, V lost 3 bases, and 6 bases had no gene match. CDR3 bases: TGCGCCAGCAGCCAGAGACAGGGGGCGTGGACTGAAGCTTTCTTT. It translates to CASSQRQGAWTEAFF.

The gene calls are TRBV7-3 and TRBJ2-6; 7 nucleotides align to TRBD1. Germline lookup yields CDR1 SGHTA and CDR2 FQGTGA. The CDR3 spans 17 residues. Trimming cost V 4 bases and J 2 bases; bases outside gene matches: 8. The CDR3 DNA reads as TGTGCCAGCAGCTCCACAGGGGCCACTCCTGGGGCCAACGTCCTGACTTTC. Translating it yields CASSSTGATPGANVLTF.

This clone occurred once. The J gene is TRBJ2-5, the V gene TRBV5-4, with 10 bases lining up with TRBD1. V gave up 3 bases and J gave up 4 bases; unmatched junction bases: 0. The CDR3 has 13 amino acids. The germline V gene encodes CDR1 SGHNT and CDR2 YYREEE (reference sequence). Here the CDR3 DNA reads TGTGCCAGCAGCTGGACAGGGGGAGAGACCCAGTACTTC. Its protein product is CASSWTGGETQYF.

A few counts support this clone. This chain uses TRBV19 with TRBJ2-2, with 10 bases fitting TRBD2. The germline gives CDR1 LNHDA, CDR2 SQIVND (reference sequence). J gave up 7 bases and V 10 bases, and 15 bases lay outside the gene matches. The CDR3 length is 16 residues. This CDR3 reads CATTNLAGVISGELFF. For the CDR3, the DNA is TGTGCCACCACAAATCTAGCGGGAGTTATTAGCGGGGAGCTGTTTTTT.

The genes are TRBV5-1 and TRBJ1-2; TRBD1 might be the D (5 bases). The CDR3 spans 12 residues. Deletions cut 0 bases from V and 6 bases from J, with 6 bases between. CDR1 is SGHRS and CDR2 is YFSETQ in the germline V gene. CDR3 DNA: TGCGCCAGCAGCTTGGAGGGGCATGGCTACACCTTC. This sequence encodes CASSLEGHGYTF.

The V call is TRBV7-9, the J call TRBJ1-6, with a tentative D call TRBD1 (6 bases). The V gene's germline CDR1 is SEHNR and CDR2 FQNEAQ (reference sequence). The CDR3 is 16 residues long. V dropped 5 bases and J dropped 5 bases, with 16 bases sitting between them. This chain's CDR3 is CASSAPGTPNNSPLHF. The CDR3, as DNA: TGTGCCAGCAGCGCCCCCGGGACACCAAATAATTCACCCCTCCACTTT.

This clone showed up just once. The CDR3 loop reads CASSQGGGQTDTQYF. CDR3 DNA: TGCGCCAGCAGCCAAGGGGGGGGGCAGACAGATACGCAGTATTTT. The V and J genes are TRBV5-1 and TRBJ2-3, with D maybe TRBD2 (7 bases). Deletions cut 4 bases from V and 3 bases from J, with 15 bases between. The CDR3 spans 15 residues. From germline, CDR1 is SGHRS and CDR2 YFSETQ.

The CDR3 loop reads CASSQEQGGAGTEAFF. For the CDR3, the DNA is TGCGCCAGCAGCCAAGAACAGGGGGGGGCTGGCACTGAAGCTTTCTTT. The rearrangement uses TRBV4-3 and TRBJ1-1; TRBD1 agrees at 8 bases. The CDR3 runs to 16 residues. Trimming at V came to 0 bases and at J to 4 bases, leaving 7 bases not matched to a gene. Germline loops: CDR1 LGHNA, CDR2 YSLEER.

The CDR3 sequence is CASSQYGYTEAFF. In DNA, the CDR3 is TGTGCCAGCAGCCAATACGGGTACACTGAAGCTTTCTTT. The rearrangement uses TRBV7-3 and TRBJ1-1; D call uncertain. Germline values: CDR1 SGHTA, CDR2 FQGTGA. The CDR3 extends over 13 amino acids. V lost 5 bases to trimming and J lost 3 bases, with 10 bases between them.

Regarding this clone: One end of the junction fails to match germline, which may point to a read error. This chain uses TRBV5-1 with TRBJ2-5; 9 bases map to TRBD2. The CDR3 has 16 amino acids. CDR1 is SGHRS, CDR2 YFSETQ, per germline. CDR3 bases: TGCGCCAGCAGCTTGGAGGCTAGCGGGGCCCAAGGGACCCAGTACTTC. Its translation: CASSLEASGAQGTQYF.

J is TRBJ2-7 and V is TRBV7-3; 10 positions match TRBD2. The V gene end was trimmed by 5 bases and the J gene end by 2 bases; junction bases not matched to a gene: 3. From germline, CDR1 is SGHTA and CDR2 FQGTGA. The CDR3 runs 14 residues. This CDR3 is CASSRTSGPYEQYF. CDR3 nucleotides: TGTGCCAGCAGCCGGACTAGCGGACCCTACGAGCAGTACTTC.

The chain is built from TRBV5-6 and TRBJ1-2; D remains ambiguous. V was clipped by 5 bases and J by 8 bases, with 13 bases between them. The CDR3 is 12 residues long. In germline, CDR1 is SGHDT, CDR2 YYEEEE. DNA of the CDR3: TGTGCCAGCAGTGGGAGGCTTGGAGGCTACACCTTC. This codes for CASSGRLGGYTF.

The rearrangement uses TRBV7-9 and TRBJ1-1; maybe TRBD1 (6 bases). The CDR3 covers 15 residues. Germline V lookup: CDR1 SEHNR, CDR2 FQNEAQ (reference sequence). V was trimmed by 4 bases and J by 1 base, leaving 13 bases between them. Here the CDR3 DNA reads TGTGCCAGCAGCTCCGAAGGGACACCGAACACTGAAGCTTTCTTT. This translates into CASSSEGTPNTEAFF. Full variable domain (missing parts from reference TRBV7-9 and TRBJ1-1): DTGVSQNPRHKITKRGQNVTFRCDPISEHNRLYWYRQTLGQGPEFLTYFQNEAQLEKSRLLSDRFSAERPKGSFSTLEIQRTEQGDSAMYLCASSSEGTPNTEAFFGQGTRLTVV.